The next 32 T cell receptor beta chains were all read from a single sample in a study of blood T cells in healthy people across ages. Combining a sample-barcoded 5' primer with a J-beta primer mix, a second PCR ran for roughly 7 to 11 cycles. TCRdb redid the calling of the 5' RACE reads with MiXCR, one entry per CDR3 protein. This sample has nearly 800,000 distinct CDR3 sequences, with more than 50% found just once. Material for sequencing was blood. Receptors were obtained from a man between 40 and 49 years old in good health.

This clonotype was seen only a few times. This rearrangement joins TRBV7-9 to TRBJ1-4; a possible D gene is TRBD1 (6 bases). CDR3 length: 16 amino acids. Deletions cut 5 bases from V and 3 bases from J, with 16 bases between. Germline V gene lookup returns CDR1 SEHNR and CDR2 FQNEAQ (reference sequence). CDR3: CASSPPLRGPNEKLFF. DNA of the CDR3: TGTGCCAGCAGCCCGCCCCTCAGGGGCCCTAATGAAAAACTGTTTTTT.

The J gene is TRBJ2-3, the V gene TRBV27; D uncertain. The CDR3 has 15 residues. The germline gives CDR1 MNHEY, CDR2 SMNVEV (reference sequence). V lost 5 bases and J lost 3, with 15 bases in between. This CDR3 reads CASSRPHTETDTQYF. For the CDR3, the DNA is TGTGCCAGCAGTCGGCCTCATACCGAAACAGATACGCAGTATTTT.

This chain joins TRBV7-9 and TRBJ1-1, with 8 bases matching TRBD1. In germline, CDR1 is SEHNR, CDR2 FQNEAQ (reference sequence). CDR3 length equals 17 residues. Trimming took 4 bases from V and 4 from J; bases not matched to a gene: 14. CDR3 nucleotides: TGTGCCAGCAGCTCGACAGACAGGGGAGGCCACCGCACTGAAGCTTTCTTT. This gives the protein CASSSTDRGGHRTEAFF.

This chain joins TRBV7-2 and TRBJ2-7; maybe TRBD2 (6 bases). Looked up from germline, CDR1 is SGHTA and CDR2 is FQGNSA. V was trimmed by 6 bases and J by 3 bases, leaving 15 bases between them. There are 14 residues in the CDR3. CDR3 loop: CASRDRLVGYEQYF. Here the CDR3 DNA reads TGTGCCAGCAGGGATCGACTAGTGGGCTACGAGCAGTACTTC.

The rearrangement joins TRBV9 to TRBJ2-2, with TRBD1 as a possible D gene (6 bases). Germline V CDR1 and CDR2: SGDLS, YYNGEE. The CDR3 is made up of 17 amino acids. The ends were cut back, 1 base at V and 2 bases at J, with 15 bases in the middle. CDR3 sequence reads: CASSVRTALPNTGELFF. CDR3 sequence (DNA): TGTGCCAGCAGCGTAAGGACAGCCCTACCAAACACCGGGGAGCTGTTTTTT. Supplemented by reference TRBV9 and TRBJ2-2, the full variable domain reads DSGVTQTPKHLITATGQRVTLRCSPRSGDLSVYWYQQSLDQGLQFLIQYYNGEERAKGNILERFSAQQFPDLHSELNLSSLELGDSALYFCASSVRTALPNTGELFFGEGSRLTVL.

The rearrangement joins TRBV7-2 to TRBJ2-5; D call uncertain. CDR3 length: 18 residues. Germline V gene lookup returns CDR1 SGHTA and CDR2 FQGNSA. With 4 bases removed from V and 4 bases from J, the gap between germline ends came to 25 bases. The CDR3 is CASSSIMPSDPERETQYF. The CDR3 region has the DNA TGTGCCAGCAGCTCTATTATGCCGTCCGACCCGGAAAGAGAGACCCAGTACTTC.

The J gene is TRBJ2-5, the V gene TRBV29-1, with 9 bases matching TRBD2. Germline V gene sequence: CDR1 SQVTM, CDR2 ANQGSEA. V was pared by 6 bases and J by 1 base, with 9 bases of the junction left unmatched. The CDR3 covers 15 residues. The CDR3 sequence: CSVDGGRGTQETQYF. The CDR3 bases are TGCAGCGTGGATGGCGGGAGGGGAACCCAAGAGACCCAGTACTTC.

This clonotype was seen once. The chain employs TRBV20-1 and TRBJ2-5; D is undetermined. The assigned J gene may be wrong: the sequence end matches TRBJ2-7 better. The CDR3 contains 11 residues. CDR1 DFQATT and CDR2 SNEGSKA come from the germline V gene (reference sequence). CDR3 residues: CSAKTYYEQYF. The CDR3 DNA is TGCAGTGCTAAGACTTACTACGAGCAGTACTTC.

In its sample, this clonotype was seen once. This sequence joins TRBV7-2 and TRBJ2-1, with 13 bases matching TRBD2. The CDR3 runs 16 residues. V gave up 1 base and J gave up 10 bases; unmatched junction bases: 7. The germline CDR1 and CDR2 sequences are SGHTA and FQGNSA. The CDR3 coding sequence is TGTGCCAGCAGCTTAGATGGGACTAGCGGGACTCGGGAGCAGTTCTTC. Its translation is CASSLDGTSGTREQFF.

This clonotype has a handful of counts. The J gene is TRBJ2-1, the V gene TRBV4-3; 7 bases map to TRBD2. V trimming: 0 bases; J trimming: 4 bases; junction bases outside the gene matches: 6. The germline V gene encodes CDR1 LGHNA and CDR2 YSLEER. CDR3 length equals 16 residues. CDR3 sequence reads: CASSQDLPGRYNEQFF. The CDR3, as DNA: TGCGCCAGCAGCCAAGATTTACCCGGGAGGTACAATGAGCAGTTCTTC.

J is TRBJ1-2 and V is TRBV7-2; D gene uncertain. The germline CDR1 and CDR2 sequences are SGHTA and FQGNSA. Between the trimmed V and J ends, which lost 5 bases and 8 bases, there was a span of 15 bases. The CDR3 has 13 amino acids. Written as DNA, the CDR3 is TGTGCCAGCAGCCCCGGACGCGACGGGGGCTACACCTTC. This encodes CASSPGRDGGYTF.

This clonotype appeared a few times. The rearrangement joins TRBV10-2 to TRBJ1-6, with D perhaps TRBD1 (6 bases). CDR3 length: 15 amino acids. V was clipped by 3 bases and J by 3 bases, with 9 bases between them. Germline-derived CDR1 and CDR2 are WSHSY and SAAADI. DNA of the CDR3: TGCGCCAGCAGTGAAAAAGGGGGCTATAATTCACCCCTCCACTTT. It yields the protein CASSEKGGYNSPLHF.

The sample holds many counts of this clonotype. V is TRBV29-1 and J is TRBJ1-1, with TRBD1 matching over 8 bases. Unmatched junction bases numbered 5, after V lost 4 bases and J lost 4 bases. The CDR3 is 13 residues long. From germline, CDR1 is SQVTM and CDR2 ANQGSEA. The CDR3 here is CSVGTGLATEAFF. Written as DNA, the CDR3 is TGCAGCGTTGGGACAGGGTTGGCCACTGAAGCTTTCTTT. Full variable domain (outside the CDR3, taken from reference TRBV29-1 and TRBJ1-1): SAVISQKPSRDICQRGTSLTIQCQVDSQVTMMFWYRQQPGQSLTLIATANQGSEATYESGFVIDKFPISRPNLTFSTLTVSNMSPEDSSIYLCSVGTGLATEAFFGQGTRLTVV.

This CDR3 is CASSEGAPATPIYGYTF. In nucleotides, the CDR3 is TGTGCCAGCAGTGAGGGGGCGCCTGCTACCCCAATCTATGGCTACACCTTC. The V gene is TRBV6-1, the J gene TRBJ1-2, with D maybe TRBD1 (6 bases). CDR1 MNHNS and CDR2 SASEGT come from the germline V gene. The CDR3 extends over 17 amino acids. V was trimmed by 3 bases and J by 4 bases, leaving 21 bases between them.

Concerning this clonotype: A much larger clonotype is one base distant, so this may be a read error. The V call is TRBV29-1, the J call TRBJ2-1; D possibly corresponds to TRBD1 (6 bases). This CDR3 is built from 15 residues. Germline loops: CDR1 SQVTM, CDR2 ANQGSEA. Deletions cut 8 bases from V and 1 base from J, with 18 bases between. The CDR3 is CSIGPQGRSYNEQFF. The CDR3, as DNA: TGCAGCATCGGACCACAGGGAAGGTCCTACAATGAGCAGTTCTTC.

This clonotype was picked up a small number of times. The rearrangement joins TRBV28 to TRBJ2-1; perhaps TRBD2 as D (6 bases). V lost 3 bases, J lost 13 bases, and 16 bases lay in between. The germline gives CDR1 MDHEN, CDR2 SYDVKM. The CDR3 is 13 amino acids. The CDR3 loop is CASSFFEGGRQFF. DNA of the CDR3: TGTGCCAGCAGTTTCTTCGAGGGAGGTCGACAGTTCTTC. Complete variable domain (other parts from reference TRBV28 and TRBJ2-1): DVKVTQSSRYLVKRTGEKVFLECVQDMDHENMFWYRQDPGLGLRLIYFSYDVKMKEKGDIPEGYSVSREKKERFSLILESASTNQTSMYLCASSFFEGGRQFFGPGTRLTVL.

This clonotype has a handful of counts. The gene calls are TRBV20-1 and TRBJ1-6; 7 bases are a match to TRBD1. CDR3 size: 15 residues. V gave up 0 bases and J gave up 7 bases; unmatched junction bases: 6. Per the germline V gene, CDR1 is DFQATT and CDR2 is SNEGSKA (reference sequence). CDR3 sequence reads: CSARDIDRDNSPLHF. For the CDR3, the DNA is TGCAGTGCTAGAGATATCGACAGGGACAATTCACCCCTCCACTTT.

This clonotype showed up just a few times. V is TRBV18 and J is TRBJ2-3, with 8 bases lining up with TRBD1. Trimming took 6 bases from V and 2 from J; bases not matched to a gene: 13. This CDR3 comprises 17 residues. Per germline, CDR1 KGHSH and CDR2 LQKENI. The CDR3 DNA sequence: TGTGCCAGCTCTCCGGTCGGGCAGGGGGCAATCACAGATACGCAGTATTTT. Its protein product is CASSPVGQGAITDTQYF.

This sequence joins TRBV7-9 and TRBJ2-5; the match to TRBD2 covers 7 bases. The J call may be in error: the DNA end matches TRBJ2-7 better. The CDR3 spans 16 residues. The germline gives CDR1 SEHNR, CDR2 FQNEAQ (reference sequence). The CDR3 DNA reads as TGTGCCAGCAGCCCCTGGGGTAGCGGGTCCTCCTACGAGCAGTACTTC. Its protein is CASSPWGSGSSYEQYF.

This clonotype occurred once. V usage is TRBV4-3 and J usage is TRBJ2-2; 15 bases agree with TRBD2. J gave up 4 bases and V 3 bases, and 9 bases lay outside the gene matches. The V gene's germline CDR1 is LGHNA and CDR2 YSLEER. The CDR3 length is 19 residues. CDR3 nucleotides: TGCGCCAGCAGCCAGATCACAGGACTAGCGGGAGGGAGCACCGGGGAGCTGTTTTTT. It translates to CASSQITGLAGGSTGELFF.

V and J are TRBV28 and TRBJ2-7; TRBD2 matches at 10 bases. This CDR3 region has 14 residues. The germline CDR1 and CDR2 sequences are MDHEN and SYDVKM. With 9 bases clipped from V and 0 bases from J, the junction kept 5 bases outside the gene matches. Written as DNA, the CDR3 is TGTGCCAGTAGTAGCGGGAGGAACTCCTACGAGCAGTACTTC. It translates to CASSSGRNSYEQYF.

As concerns this clonotype: As the CDR3 is not closed by the conserved phenylalanine or tryptophan, this likely results from a read error. V and J are TRBV5-1 and TRBJ2-1; D is ambiguous. Deletions cut 0 bases from V and 2 bases from J, with 0 bases between. The CDR3 is 12 residues long. Germline CDR1 SGHRS, CDR2 YFSETQ. CDR3 in amino acids: CASSLAYNEQFV. The CDR3 DNA reads TGCGCCAGCAGCTTGGCCTACAATGAGCAGTTCGTC.

The chain uses TRBV28 and TRBJ2-7; 7 bases fit TRBD1. The CDR3 runs to 14 residues. The junction had 13 bases not matched to a gene; V was cut back by 9 bases and J by 5 bases. CDR1 is MDHEN and CDR2 is SYDVKM in the germline V gene. As DNA, the CDR3 is TGTGCCAGTTACCAACAGGGGCGACTCCACGAGCAGTACTTC. Its translation: CASYQQGRLHEQYF.

This clonotype came up a few times. The chain combines TRBV5-1 with TRBJ2-5; 9 bases map to TRBD1. V lost 4 bases and J lost 3; bases outside the gene matches: 4. The CDR3 extends over 14 amino acids. Looked up from germline, CDR1 is SGHRS and CDR2 is YFSETQ. The CDR3 here is CASSRGQGEETQYF. The CDR3, as DNA: TGCGCCAGCAGCCGGGGACAGGGAGAAGAGACCCAGTACTTC.

The rearrangement joins TRBV7-9 to TRBJ1-2, with D possibly being TRBD1 (5 bases). CDR1 is SEHNR and CDR2 is FQNEAQ in the germline V gene (reference sequence). V lost 5 bases and J 9 bases, leaving 19 bases between the germline ends. The CDR3 is 14 amino acids. The CDR3 loop reads CASSQRGQLRSYTF. In DNA form, the CDR3 reads TGTGCCAGCAGCCAAAGAGGACAACTCCGGAGCTACACCTTC.

V gene TRBV30 combines with J gene TRBJ2-1; 10 bases are shared with TRBD1. With 5 bases clipped from V and 12 bases from J, the junction kept 10 bases outside the gene matches. From germline, CDR1 is GTSNPN and CDR2 SVGIG (reference sequence). CDR3 size: 13 residues. The DNA of the CDR3 is TGTGCCTGGGGTCCGGGACAGGGGAGGGGGCAGTTCTTC. This translates into CAWGPGQGRGQFF.

This clonotype was recorded a few times. V and J are TRBV3-1 and TRBJ1-2, with D unclear. In germline, CDR1 is LGHDT, CDR2 YNNKEL (reference sequence). The CDR3 has 14 residues. V lost 0 bases to trimming and J lost 2 bases, with 7 bases between them. CDR3 amino acids: CASSQELWNYGYTF. The CDR3 DNA follows: TGTGCCAGCAGCCAAGAACTCTGGAACTATGGCTACACCTTC. The whole variable domain, remainder taken from reference TRBV3-1 and TRBJ1-2, is DTAVSQTPKYLVTQMGNDKSIKCEQNLGHDTMYWYKQDSKKFLKIMFSYNNKELIINETVPNRFSPKSPDKAHLNLHINSLELGDSAVYFCASSQELWNYGYTFGSGTRLTVV.

The chain couples TRBV6-2 or TRBV6-3 to TRBJ1-5, with D tentatively TRBD1 (6 bases). Germline V gene sequence: CDR1 MNHEY, CDR2 SVGEGT. This CDR3 is 13 amino acids long. The ends were cut back, 6 bases at V and 5 bases at J, with 11 bases in the middle. CDR3: CASSPQGHQPQHF. Here the CDR3 DNA reads TGTGCCAGCAGCCCACAGGGTCATCAGCCCCAGCATTTT.

V gene TRBV29-1 combines with J gene TRBJ2-1; perhaps TRBD1 as D (7 bases). The better agreement between TRBJ2-7 and the DNA end casts doubt on the J call. The CDR3 is 20 amino acids. The V gene's germline CDR1 is SQVTM and CDR2 ANQGSEA. The CDR3 reads CSVDSSITGDSISSYNEQYF. DNA for the CDR3: TGCAGCGTTGATAGCTCGATCACAGGGGACTCAATAAGCTCCTACAATGAGCAGTACTTC.

The V call is TRBV7-2, the J call TRBJ2-2; unclear D gene. There are 18 residues in the CDR3. Germline loops: CDR1 SGHTA, CDR2 FQGNSA. V was cut by 2 bases and J by 2 bases, with 18 bases left in between. Here the CDR3 DNA reads TGTGCCAGCAGCTTATTCCCTACGGGCGCCCCTAACACCGGGGAGCTGTTTTTT. It encodes CASSLFPTGAPNTGELFF. The entire variable domain, with the rest obtained from reference TRBV7-2 and TRBJ2-2, is as follows: GAGVSQSPSNKVTEKGKDVELRCDPISGHTALYWYRQSLGQGLEFLIYFQGNSAPDKSGLPSDRFSAERTGGSVSTLTIQRTQQEDSAVYLCASSLFPTGAPNTGELFFGEGSRLTVL.

This clonotype was detected only a few times. The chain carries TRBV11-2 and TRBJ1-5; TRBD1 is a possible D gene (6 bases). V lost 2 bases, J lost 2 bases, and 10 bases lay in between. The CDR3 runs to 15 residues. Germline CDR1 and CDR2: SGHAT and FQNNGV. This chain's CDR3 is CASSLRGGGNQPQHF. The CDR3 DNA sequence: TGTGCCAGCAGCTTAAGAGGGGGGGGCAATCAGCCCCAGCATTTT.

V usage is TRBV15 and J usage is TRBJ2-3; tentatively, D is TRBD2 (5 bases). The CDR3 consists of 21 residues. Looked up from germline, CDR1 is LNHNV and CDR2 is YYDKDF (reference sequence). V was shortened by 2 bases and J by 5 bases, with 32 bases between the two germline ends. The CDR3 loop reads CATSRTYGSAPGRVNQDTQYF. CDR3 in DNA: TGTGCCACCAGCAGAACCTACGGGTCCGCGCCGGGAAGGGTAAATCAAGATACGCAGTATTTT.